Presented here are 27 T cell receptor beta chains from one specimen sequenced in a study of molecular identifiers for immune sequencing clone quantification. Each CDR3 protein gets one entry after TCRdb re-called the PCR reads with MiXCR. The repertoire includes just over 95,000 distinct CDR3 sequences, 24% of them detected once, and approximately 0.94% sits in the top ten. Sequenced: naive CD8+ T cells from blood, with Jurkat cell RNA spiked in. Specified subset: FACS-sorted CD8+CD4-CCR7+CD45RA+ naive T cells. All receptors come from a human donor in good health. Some libraries in this study had Jurkat cell RNA spiked in.

This clonotype was found a few times. Here the CDR3 DNA reads TGTGCCAGCAGTTTATTCCGTAACCAAGAGACCCAGTACTTC. This sequence encodes CASSLFRNQETQYF. The V gene is TRBV12-3 or TRBV12-4, the J gene TRBJ2-5, with unresolved D. V lost 2 bases to trimming and J lost 0 bases, with 7 bases between them. This CDR3 spans 14 amino acids.

This clonotype occurred a few times. This clone may be a read error of a much larger clone one base away. The CDR3 does not end in the conserved phenylalanine or tryptophan, so this is likely a read error. No DNA is shown, since the ends of the CDR3 on it are uncertain; the CDR3 is the one TCRdb lists. This chain links TRBV21-1 with TRBJ2-3. TRBV21-1 is termed a pseudogene. The CDR3 spans 13 amino acids, including both terminal residues. This CDR3 reads CASSRTCTDTQYS.

This clonotype was counted at least ten times. This chain links TRBV5-4 with TRBJ2-7, with 9 bases lining up with TRBD1. This CDR3 comprises 16 residues. Germline values: CDR1 SGHNT, CDR2 YYREEE (reference sequence). The V and J ends lost 4 bases and 0 bases, in that order; junction bases with no gene match: 8. The CDR3 reads CASSGGSDRGSYEQYF. In DNA form, the CDR3 reads TGTGCCAGCAGCGGTGGTTCGGACAGGGGCTCCTACGAGCAGTACTTC.

This clonotype has a count of ten or more. The CDR3 here is CSASTTNSYEQYF. The CDR3 bases are TGCAGTGCTAGTACAACCAACTCCTACGAGCAGTACTTC. V usage is TRBV20-1 and J usage is TRBJ2-7, with unresolved D. The CDR3 is 13 amino acids. Germline V lookup: CDR1 DFQATT, CDR2 SNEGSKA (reference sequence). V shed 3 bases and J shed 0 bases, with 9 bases lying between them.

About this clonotype: This clone may be a read error of a much larger clone one base away. The chain carries TRBV7-9 and TRBJ2-5; weak D call: TRBD1 (5 bases). CDR3 length equals 13 residues. Germline assignment: CDR1 SEHNR and CDR2 FQNEAQ (reference sequence). DNA for the CDR3: TGTGCCAGCAGCTCTGGACACCTAGAGACCCCGTACTTC. This translates into CASSSGHLETPYF. Full variable domain (rest looked up from reference TRBV7-9 and TRBJ2-5): DTGVSQNPRHKITKRGQNVTFRCDPISEHNRLYWYRQTLGQGPEFLTYFQNEAQLEKSRLLSDRFSAERPKGSFSTLEIQRTEQGDSAMYLCASSSGHLETPYFGPGTRLLVL.

For this clonotype: A clone one base away is much larger, so this may be a read error. This chain links TRBV6-2 or TRBV6-3 with TRBJ2-7; TRBD2 might be the D (5 bases). The CDR3 contains 16 residues. Germline loops: CDR1 MNHEY, CDR2 SVGEGT. The CDR3 bases are TGTGCCAGCAGTTACGACGGGAACCAAGCCGACTACGAGCAGTGCTTC. Translation gives CASSYDGNQADYEQCF.

In its sample, this clonotype was seen a few times. The J gene is TRBJ2-1, the V gene TRBV7-9; TRBD2 matches at 10 bases. Germline lookup yields CDR1 SEHNR and CDR2 FQNEAQ (reference sequence). CDR3 length equals 17 residues. The junction had 7 bases not matched to a gene; V was cut back by 0 bases and J by 5 bases. In DNA, the CDR3 is TGTGCCAGCAGCTTAGCCGCGGGACTAGCGATCAACAATGAGCAGTTCTTC. Protein sequence: CASSLAAGLAINNEQFF. Full variable domain (outside the CDR3, taken from reference TRBV7-9 and TRBJ2-1): DTGVSQNPRHKITKRGQNVTFRCDPISEHNRLYWYRQTLGQGPEFLTYFQNEAQLEKSRLLSDRFSAERPKGSFSTLEIQRTEQGDSAMYLCASSLAAGLAINNEQFFGPGTRLTVL.

This clonotype was detected ten times or more. The chain employs TRBV20-1 and TRBJ2-7; TRBD2 matches at 8 bases. The CDR3 has 15 residues. Germline-derived CDR1 and CDR2 are DFQATT and SNEGSKA (reference sequence). The V segment lost 5 bases and the J segment 0 bases; nucleotides outside the gene matches: 9. For the CDR3, the DNA is TGCAGTGCTGACCCGACTAGCGACAACTCCTACGAGCAGTACTTC. Translation gives CSADPTSDNSYEQYF.

This clonotype was counted ten times or more. This chain connects TRBV20-1 to TRBJ1-4; tentative D call: TRBD1 (5 bases). Trimming stripped 6 bases from V and 4 bases from J, with 18 bases between. This CDR3 is built from 15 residues. CDR1 is DFQATT, CDR2 SNEGSKA, per germline (reference sequence). The CDR3 sequence is CSAFPEEGVNEKLFF. The CDR3, as DNA: TGCAGTGCCTTCCCCGAGGAAGGGGTTAATGAAAAACTGTTTTTT.

V usage is TRBV19 and J usage is TRBJ2-2, with TRBD2 matching 10 bases. Germline V gene lookup returns CDR1 LNHDA and CDR2 SQIVND (reference sequence). V trimming: 3 bases; J trimming: 9 bases; junction bases outside the gene matches: 10. The CDR3 sequence is 16 residues long. The CDR3 coding sequence is TGTGCCAGTAGTATCTTTCTAGCGGGAGCCCACCGGGAGCTGTTTTTT. Translating it yields CASSIFLAGAHRELFF. The full variable domain, completed using reference TRBV19 and TRBJ2-2, is DGGITQSPKYLFRKEGQNVTLSCEQNLNHDAMYWYRQDPGQGLRLIYYSQIVNDFQKGDIAEGYSVSREKKESFPLTVTSAQKNPTAFYLCASSIFLAGAHRELFFGEGSRLTVL.

Turning to this clonotype: This could be a read error, since a much larger clone is one nucleotide away. This sequence joins TRBV15 and TRBJ2-7; TRBD1 agrees at 10 bases. Germline-derived CDR1 and CDR2 are LNHNV and YYDKDF (reference sequence). The CDR3 covers 14 residues. CDR3 DNA sequence: TGTGCCACCAGCAGCGGGACAGGGGAGGCCGAGCGGTACTTC. Amino acids: CATSSGTGEAERYF.

Worth noting for this clonotype: A read error is possible here, since a much larger clone lies one base away. The chain couples TRBV13 to TRBJ2-1, with 8 bases identical to TRBD2. CDR1 is PRHDT, CDR2 FYEKMQ, per germline (reference sequence). This CDR3 spans 18 amino acids. The CDR3 bases are TGTGCCCGCAGCCCGGCACTAGCGGACGAACTCTCCTACAATGAGCAGTTCTTC. It encodes CARSPALADELSYNEQFF.

Comments on this clonotype: A much larger clone sits a single nucleotide away, making a read error possible. V usage is TRBV6-5 and J usage is TRBJ1-2; D is possibly TRBD1 (5 bases). The germline gives CDR1 MNHEY, CDR2 SVGAGI. This CDR3 is built from 16 residues. The CDR3 sequence is CASSYSWGETNYGYAF. As DNA, the CDR3 is TGTGCCAGCAGTTACTCGTGGGGGGAGACTAACTATGGCTACGCCTTC.

As concerns this clonotype: A read error may explain this, as a much larger clone is one base away. V and J are TRBV5-8 and TRBJ2-3; D call uncertain. Germline CDR1 SGHTS, CDR2 YDEGEE. There are 14 residues in the CDR3. CDR3: CASSLSSSTDTRYF. CDR3 nucleotide sequence: TGTGCCAGCAGCTTGAGTTCAAGCACAGATACGCGGTATTTT.

On this clonotype itself: Just one base apart from a much larger clone, this may be a read error. The chain couples TRBV7-6 to TRBJ2-7; D might be TRBD1 (6 bases). The germline V gene encodes CDR1 SGHVS and CDR2 FNYEAQ. The CDR3 has 14 amino acids. For the CDR3, the DNA is TGTGCCAGCAGCCGGACATCAGGGGCCTACGAGCAGTCCTTC. It encodes CASSRTSGAYEQSF.

A remark on this clonotype: A junction boundary mismatches the germline segment, possibly from a read error. The V call is TRBV27, the J call TRBJ1-5; TRBD1 is a possible D gene (6 bases). The CDR3 has 14 amino acids. The germline V gene encodes CDR1 MNHEY and CDR2 SMNVEV (reference sequence). This chain's CDR3 is CAGSLGGAGQPQHF. The CDR3 DNA reads TGTGCCGGCAGTTTAGGGGGGGCCGGGCAGCCCCAGCATTTT.

This clonotype showed up many times. This chain connects TRBV4-2 to TRBJ2-7; D is possibly TRBD2 (6 bases). The CDR3 contains 16 residues. Trimming pared 0 bases from V and 0 bases from J, leaving 12 bases between. The germline V gene has CDR1 LGHNA and CDR2 YNFKEQ. CDR3 in amino acids: CASSQEDYPSSYEQYF. The DNA of the CDR3 is TGTGCCAGCAGCCAAGAGGACTACCCGAGCTCCTACGAGCAGTACTTC.

This clonotype was counted at least ten times. The rearrangement uses TRBV27 and TRBJ2-3; maybe TRBD2 (6 bases). The ends were cut back, 0 bases at V and 8 bases at J, with 24 bases in the middle. CDR1 is MNHEY and CDR2 is SMNVEV in the germline V gene (reference sequence). The CDR3 covers 18 residues. The CDR3 reads CASSLSPRDGGKLGTQYF. The DNA of the CDR3 is TGTGCCAGCAGTTTATCCCCCCGCGATGGGGGGAAGTTGGGTACGCAGTATTTT.

The rearrangement joins TRBV4-2 to TRBJ2-1; TRBD2 aligns across 8 bases. With V trimmed by 0 bases and J by 12 bases, 16 bases remained unmatched. The CDR3 covers 17 residues. Per germline, CDR1 LGHNA and CDR2 YNFKEQ. The CDR3 region is CASSQDRPGLVKWGQFF. As DNA, the CDR3 is TGTGCCAGCAGCCAAGATCGCCCGGGACTAGTAAAGTGGGGGCAGTTCTTC.

This chain uses TRBV11-2 with TRBJ2-1; 7 nucleotides line up with TRBD1. V lost 5 bases and J lost 7; bases outside the gene matches: 17. CDR1 and CDR2 (germline): SGHAT, FQNNGV. The CDR3 contains 17 residues. CDR3 region: CASSPPRGQSPRNEQFF. CDR3 DNA: TGTGCCAGCAGCCCCCCCCGGGGACAGAGCCCAAGGAATGAGCAGTTCTTC.

Comment on this clonotype: A much more abundant neighbour one base away suggests this may be a read error. The V call is TRBV4-3, the J call TRBJ1-2; D remains ambiguous. This CDR3 is built from 16 residues. The V gene's germline CDR1 is LGHNA and CDR2 YSLEER. The CDR3 region has the DNA TGCGCCAGCAGCCAAGATAACAGACCAAGTGACTATGGCCACACCTTC. As protein: CASSQDNRPSDYGHTF.

This clonotype came up many times. CDR3 loop: CASSLGLEHSYEQYF. DNA for the CDR3: TGTGCCAGCAGCCTGGGGCTCGAGCACTCCTACGAGCAGTACTTC. This chain joins TRBV7-2 and TRBJ2-7; weak D call: TRBD1 (5 bases). Germline values: CDR1 SGHTA, CDR2 FQGNSA. V shed 5 bases and J shed 0 bases, with 14 bases lying between them. This CDR3 has 15 residues.

The rearrangement links TRBV9 to TRBJ2-1; a weak D match, TRBD2 (5 bases). The ends were cut back, 4 bases at V and 10 bases at J, with 15 bases in the middle. Germline CDR1 SGDLS, CDR2 YYNGEE. The CDR3 runs to 13 residues. The CDR3 protein is CASSFSDWREQFF. The CDR3 nucleotides are TGTGCCAGCAGCTTTTCAGACTGGAGGGAGCAGTTCTTC.

The chain links TRBV7-9 to TRBJ2-2; TRBD1 or TRBD2 may be the D gene (5 bases each). CDR1 and CDR2 (germline): SEHNR, FQNEAQ (reference sequence). V was clipped by 0 bases and J by 7 bases, with 15 bases between them. The CDR3 loop spans 16 amino acids. CDR3 residues: CASSLARGIAGGELFF. The DNA for the CDR3 is TGTGCCAGCAGCTTAGCGAGGGGAATAGCAGGCGGGGAGCTGTTTTTT.

The chain recombines TRBV20-1 with TRBJ2-1; possibly TRBD1 for D (5 bases). V dropped 1 base and J dropped 0 bases, with 16 bases sitting between them. The germline CDR1 and CDR2 sequences are DFQATT and SNEGSKA (reference sequence). The CDR3 consists of 17 residues. The chain's CDR3 is CSARGRMDKYSYNEQFF. In DNA, the CDR3 is TGCAGTGCTAGAGGGCGGATGGACAAGTACTCCTACAATGAGCAGTTCTTC.

As for this clonotype: This clone may be a read error of a much larger clone one base away. The CDR3 nucleotides are TGTGCCAGCAGCCCGTTAGGCAGTTCGCTTAATGAAAAACTGTTTTTT. It encodes CASSPLGSSLNEKLFF. The gene calls are TRBV7-9 and TRBJ1-4; D call uncertain. Germline CDR1 SEHNR, CDR2 FQNEAQ (reference sequence). The length of the CDR3 is 16 residues. Trimming removed 5 bases from V and 4 bases from J, with 17 bases in between.

The chain joins TRBV20-1 to TRBJ2-7; 7 bases line up with TRBD2. CDR1 is DFQATT, CDR2 SNEGSKA, per germline (reference sequence). This CDR3 is 13 amino acids long. V shed 6 bases and J 6 bases; nucleotides not matched to a gene: 11. CDR3 sequence reads: CSAPGLADSEQYF. CDR3 DNA sequence: TGCAGTGCCCCGGGCCTAGCGGATTCCGAGCAGTACTTC.